Shown below are 28 T cell receptor beta chains from a single sample sequenced in a study of CD8 T cells in Susac syndrome. Random hexamers were used to reverse transcribe 0.5 to 1 ug of RNA. A single record per CDR3 protein comes from TCRdb applying MiXCR to the immunoSEQ multiplex PCR reads. The sample lists 210,000 or so distinct CDR3 sequences; 94% were seen once. Sequencing input: CD4+ T cells from PBMCs. These receptors all come from a human donor with Susac syndrome.

The chain recombines TRBV3-1 with TRBJ1-1; D may be TRBD1 (6 bases). Between the trimmed V and J ends, which lost 4 bases and 0 bases, there was a span of 9 bases. The CDR3 contains 14 residues. Per the germline V gene, CDR1 is LGHDT and CDR2 is YNNKEL (reference sequence). The CDR3 spells CASSRDNLNTEAFF. DNA for the CDR3: TGTGCCAGCAGCCGGGACAATTTGAACACTGAAGCTTTCTTT.

V usage is TRBV30 and J usage is TRBJ1-1; D not resolved. CDR1 GTSNPN and CDR2 SVGIG come from the germline V gene (reference sequence). Trimming left V 4 bases short and J 1 base short, with 25 bases between. The CDR3 has 18 amino acids. In nucleotides, the CDR3 is TGTGCCTGGATCCACAACATTCAGAGCTGGGTTCCGAACACTGAAGCTTTCTTT. It translates to CAWIHNIQSWVPNTEAFF.

The CDR3 DNA is TGTGCCAGCAGTGAGGGCTCATGGAGCTACGAGCAGTACTTC. It codes for CASSEGSWSYEQYF. This chain connects TRBV25-1 to TRBJ2-7; D is unresolved. With 3 bases removed from V and 3 bases from J, the gap between germline ends came to 12 bases. This CDR3 spans 14 amino acids. Germline-derived CDR1 and CDR2 are MGHDK and SYGVNS.

The rearrangement joins TRBV7-8 to TRBJ1-1; D ambiguous. The CDR3 spans 13 residues. Germline V lookup: CDR1 SGHVS, CDR2 FQNEAQ. Trimming took off 8 bases at V and 1 base at J, with 11 bases between the two ends. The CDR3 loop reads CASGVGRNTEAFF. CDR3 bases: TGTGCCAGCGGGGTCGGACGGAACACTGAAGCTTTCTTT. Looking up the rest from reference TRBV7-8 and TRBJ1-1 gives the full variable domain: GAGVSQSPRYKVAKRGQDVALRCDPISGHVSLFWYQQALGQGPEFLTYFQNEAQLDKSGLPSDRFFAERPEGSVSTLKIQRTQQEDSAVYLCASGVGRNTEAFFGQGTRLTVV.

V usage is TRBV7-9 and J usage is TRBJ1-1; a possible D gene is TRBD1 (5 bases). V lost 8 bases to trimming and J lost 3 bases, with 19 bases between them. CDR1 is SEHNR and CDR2 is FQNEAQ in the germline V gene (reference sequence). The CDR3 is 15 amino acids. For the CDR3, the DNA is TGTGCCAGCCGCCGGCCCGGGGCGGAGGACACTGAAGCTTTCTTT. Translated, it gives CASRRPGAEDTEAFF.

The chain couples TRBV5-1 to TRBJ1-4; no clear D. The CDR3 sequence is 15 residues long. Germline CDR1 reads SGHRS; CDR2 reads YFSETQ. V was shortened by 3 bases and J by 9 bases, with 18 bases between the two germline ends. The CDR3 loop reads CASSYHPDDRKKLFF. Written as DNA, the CDR3 is TGCGCCAGCAGCTACCACCCGGACGACCGGAAAAAACTGTTTTTT.

The V gene is TRBV5-6, the J gene TRBJ2-7; either TRBD1 or TRBD2 may fit D (5 bases each). The CDR3 is made up of 13 amino acids. V lost 4 bases to trimming and J lost 7 bases, with 15 bases between them. The V gene's germline CDR1 is SGHDT and CDR2 YYEEEE. The CDR3 sequence is CASSPGARREQYF. In DNA, the CDR3 is TGTGCCAGCAGCCCCGGGGCTAGGAGGGAGCAGTACTTC.

This clonotype was seen only once. The CDR3 region has the DNA TGTGCCAGCAGCTCGGAGACAGGGTCCTCCTATAATTCACCCCTCCACTTT. Its translation: CASSSETGSSYNSPLHF. The chain uses TRBV7-2 and TRBJ1-6; 7 nucleotides match TRBD1. Germline trimming cut 4 bases from V and 0 bases from J; bases unmatched to any gene: 6. This CDR3 region has 17 residues. The germline CDR1 and CDR2 sequences are SGHTA and FQGNSA.

This sequence joins TRBV20-1 and TRBJ1-5; D is unresolved. V shed 6 bases and J shed 7 bases, with 16 bases lying between them. CDR3 length: 13 residues. Germline CDR1 DFQATT, CDR2 SNEGSKA (reference sequence). The CDR3 sequence: CSAGGGREQPQHF. The CDR3 DNA is TGCAGTGCCGGAGGAGGCAGAGAGCAGCCCCAGCATTTT.

The chain uses TRBV12-3 or TRBV12-4 and TRBJ2-7; TRBD2 aligns across 8 bases. J was trimmed by 9 bases and V by 1 base; bases with no gene match: 8. This CDR3 has 14 amino acids. CDR3 in DNA: TGTGCCAGCAGTTTAGGGCCGGGGGGGGGCCGGCAGTACTTC. The encoded protein is CASSLGPGGGRQYF.

CDR3 DNA: TGTGCCAGCGCTTCCCTGGTGAGCTCCTACGAGCAGTACTTC. It specifies CASASLVSSYEQYF. V and J are TRBV27 and TRBJ2-7, with no clear D. The CDR3 extends over 14 amino acids. CDR1 and CDR2 from the germline V gene are MNHEY and SMNVEV (reference sequence). V was cut by 8 bases and J by 0 bases, with 14 bases left in between.

J is TRBJ2-1 and V is TRBV19, with a possible D match to TRBD2 (7 bases). Germline V gene sequence: CDR1 LNHDA, CDR2 SQIVND (reference sequence). The CDR3 loop spans 15 amino acids. The ends were cut back, 4 bases at V and 5 bases at J, with 15 bases in the middle. This CDR3 reads CASSTRGGSDNEQFF. DNA of the CDR3: TGTGCCAGTAGTACTAGGGGGGGTTCGGACAATGAGCAGTTCTTC.

The chain couples TRBV5-1 to TRBJ2-7; maybe TRBD2 (5 bases). CDR1 and CDR2 from the germline V gene are SGHRS and YFSETQ. The CDR3 consists of 14 residues. V lost 0 bases and J lost 6, with 13 bases in between. In DNA, the CDR3 is TGCGCCAGCAGCTTGGGTAGCGACCGAACCGAGCAGTACTTC. As protein: CASSLGSDRTEQYF. Together with reference TRBV5-1 and TRBJ2-7, the CDR3 gives the full variable domain: KAGVTQTPRYLIKTRGQQVTLSCSPISGHRSVSWYQQTPGQGLQFLFEYFSETQRNKGNFPGRFSGRQFSNSRSEMNVSTLELGDSALYLCASSLGSDRTEQYFGPGTRLTVT.

The rearrangement joins TRBV12-3 or TRBV12-4 to TRBJ1-6, with no clear D. The CDR3 extends over 14 amino acids. V lost 5 bases to trimming and J lost 10 bases, with 15 bases between them. The CDR3 sequence is CASSPGEPGSPLHF. CDR3 DNA: TGTGCCAGCAGTCCCGGAGAACCAGGATCACCCCTCCACTTT.

The rearrangement uses TRBV9 and TRBJ2-7, with D hard to call. V was cut by 4 bases and J by 2 bases, with 16 bases left in between. The germline gives CDR1 SGDLS, CDR2 YYNGEE. The CDR3 covers 15 residues. Here the CDR3 DNA reads TGTGCCAGCAGCCCCCGCAAGGGTACAACCTACGAGCAGTACTTC. Translation gives CASSPRKGTTYEQYF.

The J gene is TRBJ1-1, the V gene TRBV30; a possible D gene is TRBD1 (6 bases). V was clipped by 3 bases and J by 0 bases, with 8 bases between them. The germline CDR1 and CDR2 sequences are GTSNPN and SVGIG (reference sequence). The CDR3 is 13 residues long. Written as DNA, the CDR3 is TGTGCCTGGAGGAGGGGGATGAACACTGAAGCTTTCTTT. As protein: CAWRRGMNTEAFF.

The chain has TRBV19 and TRBJ1-5; weak D call: TRBD1 (5 bases). Trimming shortened V by 7 bases and J by 15 bases, and 28 bases separated the two germline ends. The CDR3 consists of 15 residues. The germline V gene has CDR1 LNHDA and CDR2 SQIVND (reference sequence). The CDR3 here is CASTEYGGPGPKMHF. The CDR3 DNA sequence: TGTGCCAGTACAGAGTATGGTGGTCCGGGGCCTAAGATGCATTTT. Based on the CDR3 plus reference TRBV19 and TRBJ1-5, the full variable domain is DGGITQSPKYLFRKEGQNVTLSCEQNLNHDAMYWYRQDPGQGLRLIYYSQIVNDFQKGDIAEGYSVSREKKESFPLTVTSAQKNPTAFYLCASTEYGGPGPKMHFGDGTRLSIL.

V is TRBV11-1 and J is TRBJ2-1; D ambiguous. The CDR3 loop spans 15 amino acids. The ends were cut back, 5 bases at V and 2 bases at J, with 13 bases in the middle. The V gene's germline CDR1 is SGHAT and CDR2 FQDESV (reference sequence). CDR3 in DNA: TGTGCCAGCAGCCCCCTCAAGGCAGCCTACAATGAGCAGTTCTTC. Its translation is CASSPLKAAYNEQFF.

The chain couples TRBV14 to TRBJ1-3; 9 nucleotides match TRBD1. V dropped 4 bases and J dropped 0; count of bases not matched to a gene: 7. Germline loops: CDR1 SGHDN, CDR2 FVKESK. The CDR3 length is 17 residues. The CDR3 protein is CASSPGTGLFSGNTIYF. In DNA form, the CDR3 reads TGTGCCAGCAGCCCCGGGACAGGGCTCTTCTCTGGAAACACCATATATTTT.

The rearrangement joins TRBV29-1 to TRBJ2-4; D might be TRBD2 (6 bases). From germline, CDR1 is SQVTM and CDR2 ANQGSEA. V lost 6 bases to trimming and J lost 6 bases, with 12 bases between them. CDR3 length: 12 amino acids. CDR3 coding DNA: TGCAGCGTCATTTCGGAGGGAAACATTCAGTACTTC. Translation: CSVISEGNIQYF.

This chain connects TRBV20-1 to TRBJ2-5; possibly TRBD2 for D (7 bases). Trimming took 6 bases from V and 1 from J, leaving 15 bases between them. Germline V gene data show CDR1 as DFQATT and CDR2 as SNEGSKA (reference sequence). The CDR3 contains 14 residues. CDR3 region: CSALGGAVQETQYF. The CDR3 DNA is TGCAGTGCCCTAGGGGGGGCAGTCCAAGAGACCCAGTACTTC.

The chain recombines TRBV7-9 with TRBJ2-7; TRBD2 matches 8 bases. J was trimmed by 0 bases and V by 5 bases; bases with no gene match: 3. Germline CDR1 SEHNR, CDR2 FQNEAQ (reference sequence). The CDR3 totals 14 residues. CDR3 region: CASSRSGGSYEQYF. DNA of the CDR3: TGTGCCAGCAGCCGAAGCGGGGGCTCCTACGAGCAGTACTTC.

The rearrangement joins TRBV20-1 to TRBJ1-6; 8 nucleotides line up with TRBD1. This CDR3 has 15 amino acids. Germline V gene lookup returns CDR1 DFQATT and CDR2 SNEGSKA (reference sequence). Trimming removed 5 bases from V and 10 bases from J; junction bases left unmatched: 13. CDR3 region: CSAGPSDRGISPLHF. CDR3 sequence (DNA): TGCAGTGCTGGTCCCTCCGACAGGGGAATATCACCCCTCCACTTT.

The rearrangement links TRBV5-1 to TRBJ1-2; TRBD1 matches at 7 bases. This CDR3 has 13 amino acids. V was pared by 4 bases and J by 6 bases, with 6 bases of the junction left unmatched. CDR1 and CDR2 from the germline V gene are SGHRS and YFSETQ. Here the CDR3 reads CASSTATGDGYTF. CDR3 sequence (DNA): TGCGCCAGCAGCACCGCAACAGGGGATGGCTACACCTTC. Based on the CDR3 plus reference TRBV5-1 and TRBJ1-2, the full variable domain is KAGVTQTPRYLIKTRGQQVTLSCSPISGHRSVSWYQQTPGQGLQFLFEYFSETQRNKGNFPGRFSGRQFSNSRSEMNVSTLELGDSALYLCASSTATGDGYTFGSGTRLTVV.

The chain has TRBV3-1 and TRBJ1-3, with unresolved D. The V end lost 1 base, the J end lost 5 bases, and 9 bases lay between the germline ends. The CDR3 extends over 14 amino acids. Germline CDR1 reads LGHDT; CDR2 reads YNNKEL (reference sequence). The DNA of the CDR3 is TGTGCCAGCAGCCAAGGCACATTGAGAAACACCATATATTTT. Amino acid sequence: CASSQGTLRNTIYF.

The chain joins TRBV6-5 to TRBJ1-6; D call uncertain. The CDR3 extends over 14 amino acids. Germline CDR1 is MNHEY and CDR2 is SVGAGI. The V end was cut by 6 bases, the J end by 8 bases, with 14 bases between. CDR3 nucleotide sequence: TGTGCCAGCAGACCAGCGGACGGGTATTCACCCCTCCACTTT. Encoded protein: CASRPADGYSPLHF.

The chain uses TRBV20-1 and TRBJ1-2; no clear D gene. This CDR3 has 15 amino acids. In germline, CDR1 is DFQATT, CDR2 SNEGSKA (reference sequence). The ends were cut back, 0 bases at V and 8 bases at J, with 19 bases in the middle. The CDR3 DNA sequence: TGCAGTGCTAGAGATTGGCTCGAAGGGTTGAACGGCTACACCTTC. It encodes CSARDWLEGLNGYTF.

The chain has TRBV7-3 and TRBJ1-2; 8 positions agree with TRBD1. The germline V gene has CDR1 SGHTA and CDR2 FQGTGA. The CDR3 spans 13 residues. Unmatched junction bases numbered 2, after V lost 2 bases and J lost 6 bases. The CDR3 DNA follows: TGTGCCAGCAGCTTAGCAGGGGGCGATGGCTACACCTTC. Protein: CASSLAGGDGYTF.